Shown below are 19 T cell receptor beta chains from a single sample sequenced in a study of blood T cell repertoires in COVID-19. The protocol was immunoSEQ multiplex PCR, while the TCRdb copy is restricted to in-frame clones and leaves out a portion. The sample gives 70,000 to 95,000 clones, about 85% of which show up once; about an eighth is in the top ten. The sample was peripheral blood. The receptors derive from a woman in her 70s with active or convalescent COVID-19.

The DNA of the CDR3 is TGTGCCAGCAGCCAAGCATCGACAGGGGCCTACGAGCAGTACTTC. This sequence encodes CASSQASTGAYEQYF. The V call is TRBV14, the J call TRBJ2-7; 8 bases match TRBD1. Germline V gives CDR1 SGHDN, CDR2 FVKESK. This CDR3 comprises 15 residues. With 1 base clipped from V and 2 bases from J, the junction kept 4 bases outside the gene matches.

The chain has TRBV29-1 and TRBJ1-2; 7 positions agree with TRBD1. The CDR3 runs 14 residues. Per the germline V gene, CDR1 is SQVTM and CDR2 is ANQGSEA. V shed 1 base and J 3 bases; nucleotides not matched to a gene: 5. CDR3 region: CSVEGGTDYYGYTF. For the CDR3, the DNA is TGCAGCGTTGAAGGTGGGACAGACTACTATGGCTACACCTTC.

The chain uses TRBV11-2 and TRBJ2-1; a weak D match, TRBD1 (6 bases). The CDR3 length is 15 residues. Per the germline V gene, CDR1 is SGHAT and CDR2 is FQNNGV. The V end lost 3 bases, the J end lost 2 bases, and 11 bases lay between the germline ends. The CDR3 DNA follows: TGTGCCAGCAGCTTGACAGGAAGGGCCTACAATGAGCAGTTCTTC. This encodes CASSLTGRAYNEQFF.

The V gene is TRBV11-2, the J gene TRBJ1-3; TRBD1 agrees at 7 bases. Germline trimming cut 3 bases from V and 5 bases from J; bases unmatched to any gene: 4. The CDR3 extends over 14 amino acids. CDR1 and CDR2 from the germline V gene are SGHAT and FQNNGV. The CDR3 nucleotides read TGTGCCAGCAGCTTCTCAGGGGGAAGAAACACCATATATTTT. This encodes CASSFSGGRNTIYF.

The chain uses TRBV19 and TRBJ1-2; 7 positions match TRBD1. Trimming took 6 bases from V and 6 from J; bases not matched to a gene: 10. Germline CDR1 LNHDA, CDR2 SQIVND (reference sequence). The CDR3 is made up of 14 amino acids. CDR3: CASRNPGGRDGYTF. The DNA for the CDR3 is TGTGCCAGTAGGAACCCAGGGGGGCGCGATGGCTACACCTTC.

This clone was found once. The gene calls are TRBV25-1 and TRBJ2-5; 9 bases map to TRBD1. The CDR3 has 15 residues. From germline, CDR1 is MGHDK and CDR2 SYGVNS. J gave up 4 bases and V 5 bases, and 8 bases lay outside the gene matches. The CDR3 protein is CASSIRGTGIETQYF. CDR3 coding DNA: TGTGCCAGCAGTATCCGCGGGACAGGGATAGAGACCCAGTACTTC.

The chain employs TRBV24-1 and TRBJ1-5; perhaps TRBD1 as D (6 bases). V dropped 9 bases and J dropped 1 base, with 24 bases sitting between them. Germline V gives CDR1 KGHDR, CDR2 SFDVKD. This CDR3 is 18 amino acids long. CDR3 region: CATFCRGTGSGSNQPQHF. The CDR3 nucleotides are TGTGCCACCTTTTGTAGGGGGACGGGGTCGGGGAGCAATCAGCCCCAGCATTTT.

This rearrangement joins TRBV11-2 to TRBJ2-1; 9 bases are shared with TRBD2. CDR1 is SGHAT, CDR2 FQNNGV, per germline. The length of the CDR3 is 16 residues. Unmatched junction bases numbered 13, after V lost 4 bases and J lost 9 bases. The CDR3 coding sequence is TGTGCCAGCAGCTCGATCCGAGGCGGGGGGGCTGGTGAGCAGTTCTTC. It is translated as CASSSIRGGGAGEQFF.

This clone was seen once. The V gene is TRBV11-2, the J gene TRBJ2-7, with TRBD1 as a possible D gene (6 bases). The CDR3 contains 15 residues. V dropped 4 bases and J dropped 3 bases, with 16 bases sitting between them. Germline V gives CDR1 SGHAT, CDR2 FQNNGV. The DNA of the CDR3 is TGTGCCAGCAGCTGGGGACAATCTTTCATCTACGAGCAGTACTTC. The encoded protein is CASSWGQSFIYEQYF.

The chain uses TRBV7-9 and TRBJ2-6, with 11 bases fitting TRBD2. CDR3 size: 19 residues. Germline assignment: CDR1 SEHNR and CDR2 FQNEAQ (reference sequence). After removal of 5 bases from V and 1 base from J, the junction contained 10 bases not matched to a gene. The CDR3 here is CASSLRRASGGSGANVLTF. The DNA for the CDR3 is TGTGCCAGCAGCCTTCGGCGGGCTAGCGGGGGGTCTGGGGCCAACGTCCTGACTTTC.

V and J are TRBV5-1 and TRBJ2-5; 13 bases are shared with TRBD2. V dropped 3 bases and J dropped 4; count of bases not matched to a gene: 3. CDR1 and CDR2 (germline): SGHRS, YFSETQ. The length of the CDR3 is 15 residues. CDR3 amino acids: CASSSGLAGIETQYF. CDR3 DNA sequence: TGCGCCAGCAGCTCGGGACTAGCGGGGATAGAGACCCAGTACTTC.

This clone showed up just once. The chain links TRBV6-6 to TRBJ2-5; D might be TRBD1 (7 bases). This CDR3 contains 13 residues. Germline V gene sequence: CDR1 MNHNY, CDR2 SVGAGI (reference sequence). V was trimmed by 6 bases and J by 5 bases, leaving 13 bases between them. In DNA, the CDR3 is TGTGCCAGCAGACCAGGGGGGCGGGAGACCCAGTACTTC. This codes for CASRPGGRETQYF.

This clone was seen a single time. The chain joins TRBV7-9 to TRBJ1-2; 7 positions agree with TRBD1. Per the germline V gene, CDR1 is SEHNR and CDR2 is FQNEAQ (reference sequence). The CDR3 runs to 14 residues. Losses at the gene ends were 5 bases for V and 1 base for J; bases not matched to a gene: 4. This chain's CDR3 is CASSQGDSNYGYTF. The CDR3 nucleotides read TGTGCCAGCAGCCAGGGGGACAGTAACTATGGCTACACCTTC.

V and J are TRBV6-5 and TRBJ1-2; TRBD1 agrees at 9 bases. CDR1 MNHEY and CDR2 SVGAGI come from the germline V gene. V dropped 2 bases and J dropped 5; count of bases not matched to a gene: 6. CDR3 length: 15 residues. CDR3 sequence reads: CASSYRGTGLYGYTF. CDR3 in DNA: TGTGCCAGCAGTTACCGCGGGACAGGGTTGTATGGCTACACCTTC.

There are a few counts of this clone. This chain uses TRBV19 with TRBJ1-5; TRBD1 aligns across 10 bases. J lost 0 bases, V lost 7 bases, and 9 bases had no gene match. Germline values: CDR1 LNHDA, CDR2 SQIVND (reference sequence). The length of the CDR3 is 17 residues. CDR3 loop: CASTRTGGPYSNQPQHF. The CDR3 nucleotides read TGTGCCAGTACCCGGACAGGGGGGCCTTATAGCAATCAGCCCCAGCATTTT.

The rearrangement links TRBV7-7 to TRBJ2-3; TRBD2 matches 9 bases. This CDR3 spans 15 amino acids. The V gene's germline CDR1 is SSHAT and CDR2 FNYEAQ (reference sequence). Losses at the gene ends were 2 bases for V and 0 bases for J; bases not matched to a gene: 0. The CDR3 region is CASSLLAGSTDTQYF. CDR3 nucleotides: TGTGCCAGCAGCTTACTAGCGGGGAGCACAGATACGCAGTATTTT.

The rearrangement joins TRBV5-1 to TRBJ2-7; 8 bases fit TRBD1. The CDR3 is 15 residues long. The V gene end was trimmed by 6 bases and the J gene end by 5 bases; junction bases not matched to a gene: 13. Germline CDR1 is SGHRS and CDR2 is YFSETQ. CDR3: CASKNPPGGSDEQYF. CDR3 nucleotide sequence: TGCGCCAGCAAAAACCCCCCAGGGGGCAGCGACGAGCAGTACTTC. The full variable domain, rest sourced from reference TRBV5-1 and TRBJ2-7, is KAGVTQTPRYLIKTRGQQVTLSCSPISGHRSVSWYQQTPGQGLQFLFEYFSETQRNKGNFPGRFSGRQFSNSRSEMNVSTLELGDSALYLCASKNPPGGSDEQYFGPGTRLTVT.

This rearrangement joins TRBV6-2 or TRBV6-3 to TRBJ1-1; a possible D gene is TRBD1 (5 bases). In germline, CDR1 is MNHEY, CDR2 SVGEGT. V was pared by 5 bases and J by 0 bases, with 13 bases between. The CDR3 length is 15 residues. The CDR3: CASSTRRQMNTEAFF. In nucleotides, the CDR3 is TGTGCCAGCAGTACGCGCAGACAGATGAACACTGAAGCTTTCTTT.

The gene calls are TRBV2 and TRBJ1-5; TRBD1 aligns across 8 bases. V shed 4 bases and J 3 bases; nucleotides not matched to a gene: 5. CDR1 and CDR2 (germline): SNHLY, FYNNEI. This CDR3 has 15 residues. The CDR3 DNA sequence: TGTGCCAGCAGTGGGGGACAGGCCGACAATCAGCCCCAGCATTTT. Amino acid sequence: CASSGGQADNQPQHF.